This is a list of T cell receptor beta chains from one sample in a study of cytomegalovirus exposure and HLA in healthy donors. Profiling relied on immunoSEQ multiplex PCR, and the TCRdb table lists in-frame clones only, not all of them. The data hold about 55,000 clones, with around 78% observed a single time. Sequenced: PBMCs. The receptors originated from a female donor in good health and CMV-seronegative. Each CDR3 is given with its conserved first and last residue. A D gene is named only where the DNA matches it firmly. Where a row states a size, it is once, few, many or the class of an expanded clone; other rows omit it.

d_call: NA
clone_size: NA
j_call: TRBJ2-3
v_call: TRBV6-1
cdr3_aa: CASRVGLTTDTQYF
cdr3_nt: TGTGCCAGCAGGGTGGGACTTACCACAGATACGCAGTATTTT

d_call: TRBD1
clone_size: few
j_call: TRBJ1-5
v_call: TRBV30
cdr3_aa: CAWSVGTGRNQPQHF
cdr3_nt: TGTGCCTGGAGTGTAGGGACAGGCAGGAATCAGCCCCAGCATTTT

d_call: NA
clone_size: NA
j_call: TRBJ2-7
v_call: TRBV5-8
cdr3_aa: CASRYRGSYEQYF
cdr3_nt: TGTGCCAGCAGGTATAGGGGATCCTACGAGCAGTACTTC

d_call: TRBD1
clone_size: NA
j_call: TRBJ1-1
v_call: TRBV7-9
cdr3_aa: CSSRPNLDRVREDTEAFF
cdr3_nt: TGTTCCAGCAGGCCTAATTTAGACAGGGTTAGGGAGGACACTGAAGCTTTCTTT

d_call: TRBD1
clone_size: NA
j_call: TRBJ1-1
v_call: TRBV5-1
cdr3_aa: CASSSDRERGEAFF
cdr3_nt: TGCGCCAGCAGCTCGGACAGGGAAAGGGGCGAAGCTTTCTTT

d_call: NA
clone_size: NA
j_call: TRBJ1-2
v_call: TRBV7-9
cdr3_aa: CASSLATGGLDGYTF
cdr3_nt: TGTGCCAGCAGCTTAGCGACAGGTGGTCTTGATGGCTACACCTTC

d_call: NA
clone_size: NA
j_call: TRBJ1-6
v_call: TRBV7-9
cdr3_aa: CASSPPPRGGRSPLHF
cdr3_nt: TGTGCCAGCAGCCCTCCGCCCAGGGGCGGCCGTTCACCCCTCCACTTT

d_call: NA
clone_size: once
j_call: TRBJ1-1
v_call: TRBV4-1
cdr3_aa: CASSVVMNTEAFF
cdr3_nt: TGCGCCAGCTCGGTGGTGATGAACACTGAAGCTTTCTTT

d_call: NA
clone_size: NA
j_call: TRBJ1-1
v_call: TRBV6-1
cdr3_aa: CASWGMGTPTPEAFF
cdr3_nt: TGTGCCAGCTGGGGGATGGGGACTCCGACCCCTGAAGCTTTCTTT

d_call: TRBD1
clone_size: NA
j_call: TRBJ1-3
v_call: TRBV19
cdr3_aa: CASSLRGSGNTIYF
cdr3_nt: TGTGCCAGTAGTCTCAGGGGGTCTGGAAACACCATATATTTT

d_call: NA
clone_size: NA
j_call: TRBJ1-2
v_call: TRBV19
cdr3_aa: CASSIGNTNYGYTF
cdr3_nt: TGTGCCAGTAGCATAGGTAACACAAACTATGGCTACACCTTC

d_call: TRBD1
clone_size: NA
j_call: TRBJ2-1
v_call: TRBV10-3
cdr3_aa: CAISEFEGDRGLGEQFF
cdr3_nt: TGTGCCATCAGTGAGTTCGAGGGGGACAGGGGGCTTGGTGAGCAGTTCTTC

d_call: TRBD2
clone_size: NA
j_call: TRBJ2-7
v_call: TRBV6-6
cdr3_aa: CASTPREDEQYF
cdr3_nt: TGTGCCAGCACCCCCCGGGAGGACGAGCAGTACTTC

d_call: NA
clone_size: NA
j_call: TRBJ2-1
v_call: TRBV7-2
cdr3_aa: CASSPAIDRYNEQFF
cdr3_nt: TGTGCCAGCAGCCCCGCAATCGACAGATACAATGAGCAGTTCTTC

d_call: NA
clone_size: NA
j_call: TRBJ1-4
v_call: TRBV5-1
cdr3_aa: CASSSRQKGEKLFF
cdr3_nt: TGCGCCAGCAGCTCCCGACAGAAGGGTGAAAAACTGTTTTTT

d_call: NA
clone_size: NA
j_call: TRBJ1-2
v_call: TRBV7-2
cdr3_aa: CASSLNRVEYYGYTF
cdr3_nt: TGTGCCAGCAGCTTGAATAGAGTGGAGTATTATGGCTACACCTTC